Described below is a single T cell receptor beta chain sequence and its context. Its antigen is unknown. The record originates from a study of T cell responses to AZD1222 COVID-19 vaccine. General study findings and limits: Of the AZD1222 recipients, only 5 or 6 were seropositive at baseline. Vaccine-associated CD4 TCRs ranged over spike, dominating at 160-218 and 743-854. The donor group comprised mostly white British people and more females; the analysis possibly underestimated clonal diversity. Researchers took repertoire samples only after the peak T cell response had come.

CDR1 is MGHRA and CDR2 is YSYEKL in the germline V gene. V dropped 0 bases and J dropped 0; count of bases not matched to a gene: 3. CDR3 length: 17 residues. Data came from immunoSEQ multiplex PCR; TCRdb stores just in-frame clones and leaves some out. The profile covers about 160,000 clones, with 85% to 90% appearing a single time and 6.9% taken by the ten largest. This specimen was peripheral blood, taken on day 0 of AZD1222 vaccination. The sequence derives from an adult in good health. The gene calls are TRBV4-1 and TRBJ2-1, with 9 bases that match TRBD2. CDR3: CASSQEQLAGSYNEQFF. The CDR3 nucleotides read TGCGCCAGCAGCCAAGAACAACTAGCGGGCTCCTACAATGAGCAGTTCTTC.